The clone carrying this T cell receptor (beta chain) was observed a few times. Its antigen is as yet unknown. This entry belongs to a study of regulatory T cells in long-lasting Graves disease. On the study more broadly: It was over 5 years of antithyroid drugs, with positive TSH receptor antibodies, that meant persistent Graves' disease. Study-wide results and caveats: Persistent Graves' cases showed lower TCR diversity than newly diagnosed cases. Repertoires from persistent disease leaned toward TRBV28, TRBJ1-2 and TRBJ2-5. The analysis examined peripheral blood only and excluded thyroid tissue.

The authors built TCR beta libraries using iRepertoire HTBI primers and Arm-PCR of CDR3 regions. TCRdb reprocessed the multiplex PCR reads via MiXCR and lists one record per CDR3 protein. The table has 250,000 to 300,000 distinct CDR3 sequences, roughly 21% seen once. The CDR3 covers 10 residues. V lost 10 bases to trimming and J lost 4 bases, with 7 bases between them. From germline, CDR1 is MNHNS and CDR2 SASEGT. The time point here: persistent/refractory GD, antithyroid drugs over 5 years with positive TRAb. PBMCs provided the RNA from which the TCR library was made. Specimen: peripheral blood mononuclear cells (PBMCs), collected when the disease was refractory, from a patient treated with antithyroid drugs. This receptor was obtained from a female donor with Graves disease. The V gene is TRBV6-1, the J gene TRBJ1-1; D remains unclear. CDR3 sequence: CATRTTEAFF. The CDR3 DNA sequence: TGTGCCACCAGGACCACTGAAGCTTTCTTT.